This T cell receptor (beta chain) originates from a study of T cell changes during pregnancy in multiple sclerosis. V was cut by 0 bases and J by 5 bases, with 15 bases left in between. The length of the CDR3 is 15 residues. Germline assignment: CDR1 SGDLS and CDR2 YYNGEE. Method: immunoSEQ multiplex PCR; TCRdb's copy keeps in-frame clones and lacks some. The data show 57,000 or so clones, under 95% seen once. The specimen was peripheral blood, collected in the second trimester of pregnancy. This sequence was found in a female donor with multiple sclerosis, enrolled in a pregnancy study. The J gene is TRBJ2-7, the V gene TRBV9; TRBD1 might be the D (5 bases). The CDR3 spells CASSVGGAAGDEQYF. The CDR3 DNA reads TGTGCCAGCAGCGTAGGGGGCGCTGCTGGGGACGAGCAGTACTTC.